What follows is one TCR beta chain and its context. Its target is not known. The record originates from a study of glioma-infiltrating T cells after dendritic cell vaccination. V trimming: 5 bases; J trimming: 6 bases; junction bases outside the gene matches: 7. CDR1 is SEHNR, CDR2 FQNEAQ, per germline (reference sequence). CDR3 length equals 15 residues. Produced via immunoSEQ multiplex PCR; TCRdb's table is partial and in-frame only. The data contain fewer than 85,000 clones, about 90% of them singletons. The study, taken as a whole, reports: Complete blood and tumor specimen sets were limited to few patients.

The sample consisted of blood, taken before dendritic cell vaccination. The chain recombines TRBV7-9 with TRBJ2-5, with TRBD2 matching 12 bases. This sequence was found in a human donor with glioblastoma. The CDR3 DNA follows: TGTGCCAGCAGCGATCTAGCGGGAGGGCCTAAGACCCAGTACTTC. Translating gives CASSDLAGGPKTQYF.